Listed here are 26 T cell receptor beta chains from one sample, sequenced in a study of beta chain features in type 1 diabetes. Expressed TCRB transcripts were sequenced, since all the RNA that had been isolated was reverse transcribed. This table comes from immunoSEQ multiplex PCR, and its TCRdb copy is limited to in-frame clones, with some not included. In the table there are 430,000 or so clones, about an eighth of which are singletons. Material for sequencing was naive CD4+ T cells from blood. The receptors were sampled from a young woman in good health.

This clone has more than one count but fewer than ten. The chain has TRBV27 and TRBJ2-1, with 7 bases that match TRBD2. Germline CDR1 and CDR2: MNHEY and SMNVEV (reference sequence). The CDR3 contains 14 residues. V shed 5 bases, J shed 5 bases, and the junction held 6 bases outside the gene matches. CDR3 in DNA: TGTGCCAGCAGTATGGGGGGGTTCAACAATGAGCAGTTCTTC. It translates to CASSMGGFNNEQFF.

This clone was found a few times. The chain joins TRBV4-1 to TRBJ2-6; D call uncertain. The CDR3 is 15 residues long. The V end lost 8 bases, the J end lost 0 bases, and 11 bases lay between the germline ends. The germline gives CDR1 MGHRA, CDR2 YSYEKL. CDR3 amino acids: CASSPGHSGANVLTF. The CDR3 DNA is TGCGCCAGCTCGCCAGGTCACTCTGGGGCCAACGTCCTGACTTTC.

V and J are TRBV9 and TRBJ2-7, with 7 bases aligning to TRBD2. The trim removed 4 bases at V and 6 bases at J, leaving 13 bases unmatched. CDR1 and CDR2 (germline): SGDLS, YYNGEE. The CDR3 contains 15 residues. This chain's CDR3 is CASSPSGTTLGEQYF. DNA for the CDR3: TGTGCCAGCAGCCCTTCCGGGACTACCCTTGGCGAGCAGTACTTC.

Ten or more counts support this clone. V and J are TRBV25-1 and TRBJ2-1; D is undetermined. Trimming left V 3 bases short and J 10 bases short, with 13 bases between. Germline V gene sequence: CDR1 MGHDK, CDR2 SYGVNS. This CDR3 has 13 residues. CDR3 bases: TGTGCCAGCAGTGATTCGGTAGTTCGAGAGCAGTTCTTC. Translation: CASSDSVVREQFF.

The chain combines TRBV29-1 with TRBJ1-2, with TRBD1 matching 9 bases. Germline V gene sequence: CDR1 SQVTM, CDR2 ANQGSEA. The J segment lost 1 base and the V segment lost 4 bases, leaving 7 bases of the junction unmatched. The CDR3 covers 15 residues. CDR3 protein: CSVGGQGSYNYGYTF. CDR3 DNA sequence: TGCAGCGTTGGGGGACAGGGATCTTATAACTATGGCTACACCTTC.

Only a few counts were recorded for this clone. The chain couples TRBV7-8 to TRBJ2-4, with D maybe TRBD2 (7 bases). The length of the CDR3 is 16 residues. V dropped 3 bases and J dropped 7 bases, with 19 bases sitting between them. Germline V CDR1 and CDR2: SGHVS, FQNEAQ. The CDR3 nucleotides are TGTGCCAGCAGCTTGGGAGGGGGAGTAGGACAGAACATTCAGTACTTC. This encodes CASSLGGGVGQNIQYF.

This clone was seen a few times. Within the sample, other DNA sequences also encode this same CDR3. The V call is TRBV19, the J call TRBJ1-1; D perhaps matches TRBD1 (5 bases). Germline V CDR1 and CDR2: LNHDA, SQIVND (reference sequence). V was clipped by 2 bases and J by 4 bases, with 5 bases between them. The CDR3 has 12 amino acids. The CDR3 loop is CASSIRGTEAFF. The CDR3 nucleotides read TGTGCCAGTAGTATAAGGGGCACTGAAGCTTTCTTT. The variable domain in full, with the rest retrieved from reference TRBV19 and TRBJ1-1, is DGGITQSPKYLFRKEGQNVTLSCEQNLNHDAMYWYRQDPGQGLRLIYYSQIVNDFQKGDIAEGYSVSREKKESFPLTVTSAQKNPTAFYLCASSIRGTEAFFGQGTRLTVV.

A few counts support this clone. The rearrangement uses TRBV30 and TRBJ1-2, with 7 bases matching TRBD1. The CDR3 is 15 residues long. Germline CDR1 GTSNPN, CDR2 SVGIG (reference sequence). The ends lost 0 bases at V and 8 bases at J; junction bases unmatched: 12. The CDR3 reads CAWSVPEKGAWGYTF. The CDR3 DNA reads as TGTGCCTGGAGTGTCCCCGAGAAGGGGGCATGGGGCTACACCTTC.

This clone was counted between two and nine times. The gene calls are TRBV5-1 and TRBJ2-5; D is possibly TRBD1 (6 bases). Germline-derived CDR1 and CDR2 are SGHRS and YFSETQ. The V gene lost 1 base and the J gene lost 1 base, with 11 bases spanning the gap. The CDR3 has 15 residues. The CDR3 region has the DNA TGCGCCAGCAGCTTGCCCGGGACAACCCAAGAGACCCAGTACTTC. Amino acids: CASSLPGTTQETQYF.

This clone has more than one count but fewer than ten. The DNA of the CDR3 is TGTGCCAGCAGCTTCACAGGGGGGACTAATGAAAAACTGTTTTTT. Translated, it gives CASSFTGGTNEKLFF. The rearrangement joins TRBV7-9 to TRBJ1-4; 8 positions agree with TRBD1. The CDR3 has 15 residues. Germline lookup yields CDR1 SEHNR and CDR2 FQNEAQ (reference sequence). V lost 3 bases, J lost 2 bases, and 2 bases stayed unmatched.

This clone came up a few times. The genes are TRBV14 and TRBJ1-2; 7 bases map to TRBD1. Trimming took 5 bases from V and 12 from J; bases not matched to a gene: 15. Germline V gene sequence: CDR1 SGHDN, CDR2 FVKESK. The CDR3 consists of 14 residues. The CDR3 protein is CASSTTGTATADTF. The CDR3 DNA is TGTGCCAGCAGCACTACCGGGACAGCCACCGCGGACACCTTC.

V gene TRBV7-3 combines with J gene TRBJ2-3; possible D gene TRBD2, 6 bases. The V gene lost 0 bases and the J gene lost 2 bases, with 9 bases spanning the gap. This CDR3 comprises 15 residues. Germline CDR1 reads SGHTA; CDR2 reads FQGTGA. CDR3 sequence (DNA): TGTGCCAGCAGCTTAACGGGAGGCCACACAGATACGCAGTATTTT. It translates to CASSLTGGHTDTQYF.

V is TRBV2 and J is TRBJ2-1; D unclear. Per the germline V gene, CDR1 is SNHLY and CDR2 is FYNNEI. This CDR3 comprises 13 residues. Trimming left V 0 bases short and J 8 bases short, with 8 bases between. CDR3 sequence (DNA): TGTGCCAGCAGTGAAGCCAGGCAGGATGAGCAGTTCTTC. The encoded protein is CASSEARQDEQFF. Using reference TRBV2 and TRBJ2-1 for the parts outside the CDR3, the full variable domain is EPEVTQTPSHQVTQMGQEVILRCVPISNHLYFYWYRQILGQKVEFLVSFYNNEISEKSEIFDDQFSVERPDGSNFTLKIRSTKLEDSAMYFCASSEARQDEQFFGPGTRLTVL.

V usage is TRBV6-1 and J usage is TRBJ2-1; D gene unclear. The CDR3 has 13 residues. The V end was cut by 6 bases, the J end by 6 bases, with 12 bases between. From germline, CDR1 is MNHNS and CDR2 SASEGT. The DNA of the CDR3 is TGTGCCAGCAGATTCCTGGCTTCCAATGAGCAGTTCTTC. Its protein is CASRFLASNEQFF.

The chain recombines TRBV2 with TRBJ1-1; D unresolved. The CDR3 sequence is 11 residues long. Germline V gene data show CDR1 as SNHLY and CDR2 as FYNNEI. V lost 8 bases, J lost 3 bases, and 7 bases lay in between. CDR3 in DNA: TGTGCCAGCGGTCGGTACACTGAAGCTTTCTTT. This translates into CASGRYTEAFF.

This clone has more than one count but fewer than ten. The chain couples TRBV30 to TRBJ2-1, with D hard to call. Germline assignment: CDR1 GTSNPN and CDR2 SVGIG (reference sequence). Trimming cost V 4 bases and J 12 bases, with 13 bases left between them. This CDR3 has 11 residues. The CDR3 protein is CAWNVKMGQFF. The CDR3 nucleotides read TGTGCCTGGAATGTTAAGATGGGGCAGTTCTTC. Together with reference TRBV30 and TRBJ2-1, the CDR3 gives the full variable domain: SQTIHQWPATLVQPVGSPLSLECTVEGTSNPNLYWYRQAAGRGLQLLFYSVGIGQISSEVPQNLSASRPQDRQFILSSKKLLLSDSGFYLCAWNVKMGQFFGPGTRLTVL.

V gene TRBV2 combines with J gene TRBJ1-1, with D tentatively TRBD1 (6 bases). From germline, CDR1 is SNHLY and CDR2 FYNNEI. This CDR3 contains 13 residues. Trimming shortened V by 6 bases and J by 8 bases, and 16 bases separated the two germline ends. The DNA for the CDR3 is TGTGCCAGCAGGACAGGCGGGGTCGGCGAAGCTTTCTTT. Amino acid sequence: CASRTGGVGEAFF. The full variable domain, its missing parts supplied by reference TRBV2 and TRBJ1-1, is EPEVTQTPSHQVTQMGQEVILRCVPISNHLYFYWYRQILGQKVEFLVSFYNNEISEKSEIFDDQFSVERPDGSNFTLKIRSTKLEDSAMYFCASRTGGVGEAFFGQGTRLTVV.

In this sample, this clone turned up a few times. The CDR3 sequence is CASSVVSGNTQYF. The CDR3 DNA sequence: TGTGCCAGCAGCGTAGTGTCGGGGAATACCCAGTACTTC. The J gene is TRBJ2-5, the V gene TRBV9; D is possibly TRBD2 (5 bases). Per the germline V gene, CDR1 is SGDLS and CDR2 is YYNGEE. This CDR3 has 13 amino acids. Trimming pared 0 bases from V and 8 bases from J, leaving 11 bases between.

This clone was seen a handful of times. The chain uses TRBV5-1 and TRBJ2-7; maybe TRBD1 (6 bases). The CDR3 has 16 amino acids. CDR1 and CDR2 from the germline V gene are SGHRS and YFSETQ. V was shortened by 0 bases and J by 7 bases, with 20 bases between the two germline ends. The CDR3 protein is CASSLEVGTGTWEQYF. The CDR3 bases are TGCGCCAGCAGCTTGGAGGTAGGGACCGGGACATGGGAGCAGTACTTC.

The rearrangement joins TRBV30 to TRBJ1-1; D is unclear. The length of the CDR3 is 14 residues. V was trimmed by 3 bases and J by 6 bases, leaving 17 bases between them. CDR1 and CDR2 from the germline V gene are GTSNPN and SVGIG (reference sequence). CDR3 residues: CAWSENVGLAEAFF. CDR3 DNA sequence: TGTGCCTGGAGCGAAAACGTGGGGTTGGCTGAAGCTTTCTTT.

This clone has just a few counts. The chain has TRBV5-4 and TRBJ2-3, with D possibly TRBD2 on 6 matching bases. Germline CDR1 and CDR2: SGHNT and YYREEE (reference sequence). The V end was cut by 8 bases, the J end by 1 base, with 17 bases between. The CDR3 totals 15 residues. The CDR3 DNA sequence: TGTGCCAGTAATCGGAGGGAAGGAGGCACAGATACGCAGTATTTT. It encodes CASNRREGGTDTQYF.

This chain joins TRBV19 and TRBJ2-5; D might be TRBD2 (5 bases). Looked up from germline, CDR1 is LNHDA and CDR2 is SQIVND (reference sequence). V lost 3 bases and J lost 4, with 9 bases in between. The CDR3 consists of 13 residues. DNA for the CDR3: TGTGCCAGTAGTATGGCTGAGGGAGAGACCCAGTACTTC. Its protein is CASSMAEGETQYF.

This clone occurred a few times. The chain uses TRBV12-5 and TRBJ2-5; D ambiguous. Germline CDR1 reads LGHNT; CDR2 reads FRNRAP. The CDR3 length is 12 residues. Trimming took off 1 base at V and 7 bases at J, with 7 bases between the two ends. CDR3 nucleotides: TGTGCTAGTGGTTTGGATGTCGGGACCCAGTACTTC. It codes for CASGLDVGTQYF.

J is TRBJ2-7 and V is TRBV25-1; TRBD2 matches 9 bases. Unmatched junction bases numbered 6, after V lost 3 bases and J lost 3 bases. CDR1 is MGHDK and CDR2 is SYGVNS in the germline V gene. This CDR3 region has 15 residues. This CDR3 is CASSDRGLAVYEQYF. In nucleotides, the CDR3 is TGTGCCAGCAGTGATCGGGGACTAGCAGTCTACGAGCAGTACTTC.

The chain carries TRBV5-1 and TRBJ1-2, with D uncertain. This CDR3 comprises 13 residues. The V gene lost 1 base and the J gene lost 5 bases, with 9 bases spanning the gap. Per germline, CDR1 SGHRS and CDR2 YFSETQ. The CDR3 here is CASSLLALYGYTF. The DNA of the CDR3 is TGCGCCAGCAGCTTGTTGGCACTTTATGGCTACACCTTC. Full variable domain (remainder filled in from reference TRBV5-1 and TRBJ1-2): KAGVTQTPRYLIKTRGQQVTLSCSPISGHRSVSWYQQTPGQGLQFLFEYFSETQRNKGNFPGRFSGRQFSNSRSEMNVSTLELGDSALYLCASSLLALYGYTFGSGTRLTVV.

The chain employs TRBV5-1 and TRBJ2-2, with D hard to call. The CDR3 is 14 residues long. V shed 0 bases and J shed 4 bases, with 7 bases lying between them. Per the germline V gene, CDR1 is SGHRS and CDR2 is YFSETQ. The CDR3 is CASSLEGPTGELFF. In nucleotides, the CDR3 is TGCGCCAGCAGCTTGGAAGGTCCCACCGGGGAGCTGTTTTTT.